This TCR beta chain was captured by sequencing in a study of vaccination and CD4 T cells after COVID-19. The CDR3 runs 12 residues. V lost 1 base to trimming and J lost 3 bases, with 6 bases between them. The germline V gene encodes CDR1 SQVTM and CDR2 ANQGSEA. Time point given: late sampling 161 to 241 days after vaccination in three convalescent patients. TCRdb itself ran the PCR reads through MiXCR, one entry per CDR3 protein. The sample holds about 28,000 distinct CDR3 sequences, approximately 53% seen once. Sequencing was performed on CD4+ T cells from blood, taken about 7 months after SARS-CoV-2 vaccination. This sequence was found in a human donor who had recovered from COVID-19. This sequence joins TRBV29-1 and TRBJ1-2, with D hard to call. The CDR3 loop is CSVEGEYYGYTF. CDR3 nucleotide sequence: TGCAGCGTTGAAGGGGAGTACTATGGCTACACCTTC.